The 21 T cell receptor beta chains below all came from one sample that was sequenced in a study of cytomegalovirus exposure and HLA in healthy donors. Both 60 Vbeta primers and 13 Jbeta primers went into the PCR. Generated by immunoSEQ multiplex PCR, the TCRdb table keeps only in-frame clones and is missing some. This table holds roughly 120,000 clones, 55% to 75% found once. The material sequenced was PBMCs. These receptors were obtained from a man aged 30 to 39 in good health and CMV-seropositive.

The CDR3 sequence: CASSLGGGTDTQYF. The CDR3 DNA is TGTGCCAGCAGCTTAGGCGGAGGCACAGATACGCAGTATTTT. The chain couples TRBV11-2 to TRBJ2-3, with no clear D. Germline CDR1 reads SGHAT; CDR2 reads FQNNGV. The CDR3 covers 14 residues. Trimming took off 1 base at V and 1 base at J, with 6 bases between the two ends.

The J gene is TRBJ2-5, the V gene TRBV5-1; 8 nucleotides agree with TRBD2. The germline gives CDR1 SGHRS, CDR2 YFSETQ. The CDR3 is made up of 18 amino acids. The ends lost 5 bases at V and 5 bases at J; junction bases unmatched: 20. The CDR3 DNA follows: TGCGCCAGCAGGCGGGGGGACGCCTCGTTAGTGATACGGGAGACCCAGTACTTC. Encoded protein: CASRRGDASLVIRETQYF.

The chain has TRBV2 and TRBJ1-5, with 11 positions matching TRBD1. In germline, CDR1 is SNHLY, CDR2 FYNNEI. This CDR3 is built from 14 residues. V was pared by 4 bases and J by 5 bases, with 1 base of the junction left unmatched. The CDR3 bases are TGTGCCAGCAGTGGGACAGGGGGCGATCAGCCCCAGCATTTT. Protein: CASSGTGGDQPQHF.

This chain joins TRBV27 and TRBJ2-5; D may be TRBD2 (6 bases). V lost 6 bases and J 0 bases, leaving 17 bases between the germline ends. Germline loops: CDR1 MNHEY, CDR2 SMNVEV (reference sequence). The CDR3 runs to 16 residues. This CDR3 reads CASRSSRRGYQETQYF. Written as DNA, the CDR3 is TGTGCCAGCAGGTCCTCCCGGCGGGGATACCAAGAGACCCAGTACTTC.

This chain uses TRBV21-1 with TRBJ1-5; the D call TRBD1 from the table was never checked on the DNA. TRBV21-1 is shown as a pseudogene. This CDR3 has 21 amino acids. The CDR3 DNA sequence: TGTGCCAGCAGCAATCTCGGGGAACTAGGACAGAGGGATCATAGCAATCAGCCCCAGCATTTT. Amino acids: CASSNLGELGQRDHSNQPQHF.

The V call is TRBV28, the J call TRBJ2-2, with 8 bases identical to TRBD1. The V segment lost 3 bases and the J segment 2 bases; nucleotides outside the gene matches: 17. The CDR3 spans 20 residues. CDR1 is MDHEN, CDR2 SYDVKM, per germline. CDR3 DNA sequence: TGTGCCAGCAGTTTCTCCAAAGCAAGATGGGGGACAGGTAACACCGGGGAGCTGTTTTTT. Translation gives CASSFSKARWGTGNTGELFF.

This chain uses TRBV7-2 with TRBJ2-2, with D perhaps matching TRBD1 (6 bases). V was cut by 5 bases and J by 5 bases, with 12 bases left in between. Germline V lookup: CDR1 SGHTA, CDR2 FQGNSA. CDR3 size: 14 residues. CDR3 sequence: CASSPSTGTGELFF. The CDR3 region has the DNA TGTGCCAGCAGCCCATCAACAGGGACCGGGGAGCTGTTTTTT. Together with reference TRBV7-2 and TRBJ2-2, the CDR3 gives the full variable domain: GAGVSQSPSNKVTEKGKDVELRCDPISGHTALYWYRQSLGQGLEFLIYFQGNSAPDKSGLPSDRFSAERTGGSVSTLTIQRTQQEDSAVYLCASSPSTGTGELFFGEGSRLTVL.

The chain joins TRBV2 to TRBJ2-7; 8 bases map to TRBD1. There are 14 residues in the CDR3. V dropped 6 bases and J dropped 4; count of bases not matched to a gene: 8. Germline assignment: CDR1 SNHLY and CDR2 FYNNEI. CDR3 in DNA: TGTGCCAGCAGGAGTGGGACAGGAGGATACGAGCAGTACTTC. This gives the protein CASRSGTGGYEQYF. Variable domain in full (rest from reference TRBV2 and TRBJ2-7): EPEVTQTPSHQVTQMGQEVILRCVPISNHLYFYWYRQILGQKVEFLVSFYNNEISEKSEIFDDQFSVERPDGSNFTLKIRSTKLEDSAMYFCASRSGTGGYEQYFGPGTRLTVT.

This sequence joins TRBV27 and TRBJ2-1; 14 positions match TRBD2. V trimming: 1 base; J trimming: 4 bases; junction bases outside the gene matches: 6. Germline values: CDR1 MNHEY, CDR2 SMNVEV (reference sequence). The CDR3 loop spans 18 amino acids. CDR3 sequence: CASSLLGLAGESYNEQFF. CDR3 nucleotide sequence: TGTGCCAGCAGTTTATTGGGACTAGCGGGAGAATCTTACAATGAGCAGTTCTTC.

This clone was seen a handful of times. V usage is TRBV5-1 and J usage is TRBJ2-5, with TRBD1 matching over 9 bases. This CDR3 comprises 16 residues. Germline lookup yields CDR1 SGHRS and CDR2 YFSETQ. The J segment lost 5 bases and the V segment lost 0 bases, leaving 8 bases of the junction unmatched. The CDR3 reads CASSLEGTGSWETQYF. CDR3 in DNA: TGCGCCAGCAGCTTGGAAGGGACAGGGTCTTGGGAGACCCAGTACTTC.

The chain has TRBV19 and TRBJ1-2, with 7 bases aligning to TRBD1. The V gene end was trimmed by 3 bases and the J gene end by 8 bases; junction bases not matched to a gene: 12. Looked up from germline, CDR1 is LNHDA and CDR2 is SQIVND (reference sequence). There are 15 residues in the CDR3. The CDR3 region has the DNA TGTGCCAGTAGTATCGGGCAGGGGGAGGTATACGGCTACACCTTC. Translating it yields CASSIGQGEVYGYTF.

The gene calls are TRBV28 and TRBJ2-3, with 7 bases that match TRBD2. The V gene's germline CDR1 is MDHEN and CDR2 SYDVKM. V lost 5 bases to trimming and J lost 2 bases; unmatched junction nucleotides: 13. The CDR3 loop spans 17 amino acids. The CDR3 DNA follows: TGTGCCAGCAGTCCAACTGTCGGGCGGGGGTCCACAGATACGCAGTATTTT. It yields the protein CASSPTVGRGSTDTQYF.

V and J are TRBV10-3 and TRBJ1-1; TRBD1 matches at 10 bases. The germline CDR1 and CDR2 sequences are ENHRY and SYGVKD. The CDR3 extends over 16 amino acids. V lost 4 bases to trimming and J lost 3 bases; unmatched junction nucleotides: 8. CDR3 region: CAISASTGGADTEAFF. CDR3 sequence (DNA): TGTGCCATCAGTGCCTCGACAGGGGGCGCGGACACTGAAGCTTTCTTT.

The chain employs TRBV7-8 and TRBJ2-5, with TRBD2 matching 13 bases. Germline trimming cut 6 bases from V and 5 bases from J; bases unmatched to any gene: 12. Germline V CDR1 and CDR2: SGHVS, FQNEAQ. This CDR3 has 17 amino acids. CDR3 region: CASSSRTSGSVAETQYF. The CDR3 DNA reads TGTGCCAGCAGTTCTCGGACTAGCGGGAGTGTCGCGGAGACCCAGTACTTC.

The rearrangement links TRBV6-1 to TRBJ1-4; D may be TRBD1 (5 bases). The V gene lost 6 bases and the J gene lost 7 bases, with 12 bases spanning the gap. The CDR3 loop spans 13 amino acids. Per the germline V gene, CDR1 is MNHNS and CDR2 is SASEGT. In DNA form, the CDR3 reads TGTGCCAGCAGACAAAGGGGAACTGAAAAACTGTTTTTT. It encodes CASRQRGTEKLFF.

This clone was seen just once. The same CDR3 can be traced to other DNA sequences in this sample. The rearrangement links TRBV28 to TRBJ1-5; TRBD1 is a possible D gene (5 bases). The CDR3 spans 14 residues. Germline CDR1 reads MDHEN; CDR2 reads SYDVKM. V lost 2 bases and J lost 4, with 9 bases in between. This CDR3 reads CASSLVGGNQPQHF. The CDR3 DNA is TGTGCCAGCAGTTTAGTCGGGGGAAATCAGCCCCAGCATTTT.

CDR3 in amino acids: CASSQLDRGNIQYF. CDR3 bases: TGCGCCAGCAGCCAGCTGGACAGGGGAAACATTCAGTACTTC. The J gene is TRBJ2-4, the V gene TRBV4-1; 9 nucleotides match TRBD1. The CDR3 has 14 amino acids. V shed 3 bases, J shed 6 bases, and the junction held 3 bases outside the gene matches. Per germline, CDR1 MGHRA and CDR2 YSYEKL.

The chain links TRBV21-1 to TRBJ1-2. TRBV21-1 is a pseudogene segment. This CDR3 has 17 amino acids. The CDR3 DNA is TGTGCCAGCAGCTCCCCCTCGGGTGACCGAAGTCACTATGGCTACACCTTC. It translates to CASSSPSGDRSHYGYTF.

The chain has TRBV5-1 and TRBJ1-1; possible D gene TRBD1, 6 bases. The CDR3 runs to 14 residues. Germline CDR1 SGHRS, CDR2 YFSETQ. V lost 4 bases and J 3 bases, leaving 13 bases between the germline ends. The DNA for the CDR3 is TGCGCCAGCAGCCGTAACAGGGACGACACTGAAGCTTTCTTT. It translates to CASSRNRDDTEAFF.

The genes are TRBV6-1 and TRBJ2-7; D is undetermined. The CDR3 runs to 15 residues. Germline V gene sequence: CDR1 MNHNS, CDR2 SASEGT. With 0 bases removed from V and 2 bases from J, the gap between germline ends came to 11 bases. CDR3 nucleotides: TGTGCCAGCAGTGAAGCGAGTTCCCACCCCTACGAGCAGTACTTC. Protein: CASSEASSHPYEQYF.

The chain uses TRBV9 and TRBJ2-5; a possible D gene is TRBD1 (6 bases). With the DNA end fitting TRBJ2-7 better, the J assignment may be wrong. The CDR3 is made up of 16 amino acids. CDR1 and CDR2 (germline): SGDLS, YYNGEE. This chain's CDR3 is CASSVGPGTPPLEQYF. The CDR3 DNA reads TGTGCCAGCAGCGTAGGGCCTGGGACACCACCTCTCGAGCAGTACTTC.